Each of the 30 T cell receptor beta chains below was sequenced from the same sample in a study of patients and donors after allogeneic stem cell transplantation. Each CDR3 protein gets one entry after TCRdb re-called the RT-PCR reads with MiXCR. The sample holds about 230,000 distinct CDR3 sequences; over 12% are singletons and the top ten take roughly 12%. The sample taken for sequencing was blood, either unsorted or a sorted T cell fraction (not recorded which). Every receptor here comes from a human donor who was either an allogeneic HSCT recipient or a stem cell or donor lymphocyte infusion donor (not recorded which). It is not recorded whose cells these are; they may come from a transplant donor.

This clonotype was counted a few times. This chain uses TRBV20-1 with TRBJ2-3, with a weak D call TRBD1 (5 bases). CDR3 length: 13 amino acids. The V and J ends lost 6 bases and 5 bases respectively, with 15 bases between them. Per germline, CDR1 DFQATT and CDR2 SNEGSKA (reference sequence). CDR3 nucleotide sequence: TGCAGTGCCCGAATAGGGGATGGAGATACGCAGTATTTT. Amino acid sequence: CSARIGDGDTQYF.

The chain uses TRBV24-1 and TRBJ1-2; D call uncertain. Germline CDR1 reads KGHDR; CDR2 reads SFDVKD. Between the trimmed V and J ends, which lost 5 bases and 2 bases, there was a span of 11 bases. The CDR3 is 14 residues long. CDR3 protein: CATSVASGNYGYTF. CDR3 coding DNA: TGTGCCACCAGTGTTGCGTCGGGGAACTATGGCTACACCTTC.

This clonotype was picked up a small number of times. The chain joins TRBV2 to TRBJ2-4; D not certain. This CDR3 region has 14 residues. V was cut by 6 bases and J by 0 bases, with 9 bases left in between. Germline V gene data show CDR1 as SNHLY and CDR2 as FYNNEI. The CDR3 nucleotides read TGTGCCAGCAGCGTAACCGTAGCCAAAAACATTCAGTACTTC. It codes for CASSVTVAKNIQYF.

This clonotype was counted between two and nine times. The V gene is TRBV2, the J gene TRBJ2-5; D remains unclear. The CDR3 is 13 residues long. Germline CDR1 reads SNHLY; CDR2 reads FYNNEI. V was shortened by 8 bases and J by 2 bases, with 12 bases between the two germline ends. This chain's CDR3 is CASLRSIQETQYF. DNA for the CDR3: TGTGCCAGCCTACGATCCATACAAGAGACCCAGTACTTC.

The sample holds a few counts of this clonotype. The gene calls are TRBV7-3 and TRBJ2-1; perhaps TRBD2 as D (6 bases). Germline V gives CDR1 SGHTA, CDR2 FQGTGA. The CDR3 covers 13 residues. V lost 5 bases and J 10 bases, leaving 15 bases between the germline ends. This CDR3 reads CASSATRLAEQFF. The DNA of the CDR3 is TGTGCCAGCAGCGCAACGAGGCTAGCGGAGCAGTTCTTC.

This clonotype was detected only a few times. The gene calls are TRBV5-1 and TRBJ2-2, with D hard to call. The CDR3 loop spans 14 amino acids. The germline gives CDR1 SGHRS, CDR2 YFSETQ. V dropped 0 bases and J dropped 1 base, with 4 bases sitting between them. CDR3 protein: CASSLGKNTGELFF. As DNA, the CDR3 is TGCGCCAGCAGCTTGGGAAAGAACACCGGGGAGCTGTTTTTT.

This clonotype has at least ten counts. The chain recombines TRBV20-1 with TRBJ2-5; D uncertain. CDR1 is DFQATT, CDR2 SNEGSKA, per germline (reference sequence). Between the trimmed V and J ends, which lost 2 bases and 2 bases, there was a span of 12 bases. The CDR3 has 14 amino acids. CDR3 amino acids: CSARSPLAQETQYF. Here the CDR3 DNA reads TGCAGTGCTAGATCCCCCCTCGCTCAAGAGACCCAGTACTTC.

In this sample, this clonotype turned up many times. V is TRBV12-3 or TRBV12-4 and J is TRBJ2-3; D unresolved. The CDR3 sequence is 10 residues long. Trimming removed 2 bases from V and 11 bases from J, with 5 bases in between. CDR3 nucleotide sequence: TGTGCCAGCAGTTTATTGGGGCAGTATTTT. It is translated as CASSLLGQYF.

The V gene is TRBV7-9, the J gene TRBJ1-1; 9 bases fit TRBD1. Germline loops: CDR1 SEHNR, CDR2 FQNEAQ (reference sequence). J was trimmed by 3 bases and V by 1 base; bases with no gene match: 6. The CDR3 loop spans 16 amino acids. CDR3 in DNA: TGTGCCAGCAGCTTAGGGAGGAGGACAGGGGACACTGAAGCTTTCTTT. This sequence encodes CASSLGRRTGDTEAFF.

This clonotype was detected a few times. The V and J genes are TRBV30 and TRBJ2-7; either TRBD1 or TRBD2 may supply D (5 bases each). The V end lost 0 bases, the J end lost 0 bases, and 18 bases lay between the germline ends. Per the germline V gene, CDR1 is GTSNPN and CDR2 is SVGIG (reference sequence). The CDR3 covers 17 residues. CDR3 in amino acids: CAWSVLRPGRSSYEQYF. Written as DNA, the CDR3 is TGTGCCTGGAGTGTTCTCCGTCCGGGACGGAGCTCCTACGAGCAGTACTTC.

This clonotype was detected many times. The rearrangement joins TRBV12-3 or TRBV12-4 to TRBJ2-2, with D tentatively TRBD1 (6 bases). The CDR3 is 17 residues long. The V and J ends lost 0 bases and 2 bases respectively, with 13 bases between them. CDR3 region: CASSLATIQGNTGELFF. The CDR3 DNA is TGTGCCAGCAGTTTAGCTACAATACAGGGTAACACCGGGGAGCTGTTTTTT.

Many counts were recorded for this clonotype. V is TRBV20-1 and J is TRBJ2-1; no reliable D call. The CDR3 length is 11 residues. Deletions cut 2 bases from V and 10 bases from J, with 9 bases between. Germline CDR1 and CDR2: DFQATT and SNEGSKA (reference sequence). DNA of the CDR3: TGCAGTGCTAGAAGGCTAGAAGAGCAGTTCTTC. This codes for CSARRLEEQFF.

In this sample, this clonotype turned up a few times. The chain links TRBV9 to TRBJ2-1; 12 positions match TRBD2. Germline CDR1 is SGDLS and CDR2 is YYNGEE. V lost 0 bases to trimming and J lost 7 bases; unmatched junction nucleotides: 5. This CDR3 has 16 amino acids. CDR3: CASSVASGGAINEQFF. In DNA form, the CDR3 reads TGTGCCAGCAGCGTAGCTAGCGGGGGGGCTATAAATGAGCAGTTCTTC.

In this sample, this clonotype turned up many times. The chain carries TRBV5-8 and TRBJ2-1; the match to TRBD2 covers 14 bases. This CDR3 has 16 amino acids. Germline-derived CDR1 and CDR2 are SGHTS and YDEGEE. V lost 0 bases to trimming and J lost 8 bases; unmatched junction nucleotides: 4. The CDR3 region is CASSLGLAGGMDEQFF. CDR3 nucleotides: TGTGCCAGCAGCTTGGGACTAGCGGGGGGGATGGATGAGCAGTTCTTC.

This clonotype was observed a few times. The V call is TRBV20-1, the J call TRBJ1-3; TRBD1 agrees at 7 bases. The germline CDR1 and CDR2 sequences are DFQATT and SNEGSKA (reference sequence). The CDR3 runs 15 residues. J gave up 4 bases and V 5 bases, and 11 bases lay outside the gene matches. The CDR3 is CSAEPTLTGGNTIYF. The CDR3 nucleotides read TGCAGTGCTGAACCCACACTGACAGGGGGAAACACCATATATTTT.

This chain links TRBV7-8 with TRBJ1-2; a weak D match, TRBD1 (6 bases). The V and J ends lost 3 bases and 7 bases respectively, with 15 bases between them. This CDR3 is built from 14 residues. CDR1 SGHVS and CDR2 FQNEAQ come from the germline V gene. This CDR3 is CASSFFERGTGYTF. The DNA for the CDR3 is TGTGCCAGCAGCTTCTTTGAGAGGGGGACTGGCTACACCTTC.

As to this clonotype: A read error may account for a junction end that differs from germline. The genes are TRBV20-1 and TRBJ2-7, with D possibly matching TRBD2 (7 bases). CDR3 length: 11 residues. Germline lookup yields CDR1 DFQATT and CDR2 SNEGSKA (reference sequence). CDR3 in DNA: TGCAGTGCTAGAGATGAGGGGGGGGTAGGGTTC. Protein sequence: CSARDEGGVGF.

This clonotype was counted between two and nine times. The chain joins TRBV11-2 to TRBJ2-1, with TRBD2 identical over 9 bases. The V segment lost 4 bases and the J segment 5 bases; nucleotides outside the gene matches: 9. This CDR3 contains 16 residues. Germline V gives CDR1 SGHAT, CDR2 FQNNGV. CDR3 nucleotides: TGTGCCAGCAGCTCCCGACGACTAGCGGAGAACAATGAGCAGTTCTTC. It codes for CASSSRRLAENNEQFF.

The gene calls are TRBV5-1 and TRBJ2-1; 7 bases line up with TRBD2. The V gene's germline CDR1 is SGHRS and CDR2 YFSETQ. V shed 7 bases, J shed 6 bases, and the junction held 7 bases outside the gene matches. There are 13 residues in the CDR3. CDR3 residues: CASGGSGFNEQFF. CDR3 bases: TGCGCCAGCGGCGGGAGCGGCTTCAATGAGCAGTTCTTC.

This clonotype was seen at least ten times. This sequence joins TRBV6-5 and TRBJ2-7, with TRBD2 identical over 8 bases. Germline V gene sequence: CDR1 MNHEY, CDR2 SVGAGI. J was trimmed by 3 bases and V by 2 bases; bases with no gene match: 6. The CDR3 is 15 residues long. The CDR3, as DNA: TGTGCCAGCAGTTACGAGGAGACTAGCGTCTACGAGCAGTACTTC. Amino acids: CASSYEETSVYEQYF.

V usage is TRBV6-5 and J usage is TRBJ2-7; D is tentatively TRBD1 or TRBD2 (6 bases each). V was trimmed by 4 bases and J by 0 bases, leaving 13 bases between them. Germline V gene data show CDR1 as MNHEY and CDR2 as SVGAGI. CDR3 length: 15 amino acids. CDR3 amino acids: CASSLGGFGSYEQYF. DNA of the CDR3: TGTGCCAGCAGTTTGGGGGGCTTTGGCTCCTACGAGCAGTACTTC.

The J gene is TRBJ1-2, the V gene TRBV20-1; perhaps TRBD1 as D (5 bases). V shed 0 bases and J shed 4 bases, with 15 bases lying between them. The CDR3 sequence is 15 residues long. CDR1 and CDR2 (germline): DFQATT, SNEGSKA (reference sequence). CDR3 protein: CSARDGGSSAYGYTF. Written as DNA, the CDR3 is TGCAGTGCTAGAGATGGGGGATCCTCGGCCTATGGCTACACCTTC.

This clonotype was seen ten or more times. The rearrangement uses TRBV12-3 or TRBV12-4 and TRBJ2-4, with TRBD1 matching 7 bases. The CDR3 length is 13 residues. V shed 1 base and J 15 bases; nucleotides not matched to a gene: 9. CDR3 DNA sequence: TGTGCCAGCAGTTTAGGGGGACAGTTATTTCCGTACTTC. It is translated as CASSLGGQLFPYF.

This clonotype was counted at least ten times. This rearrangement joins TRBV5-1 to TRBJ2-7, with unresolved D. The CDR3 has 12 residues. V was pared by 0 bases and J by 7 bases, with 8 bases between. The V gene's germline CDR1 is SGHRS and CDR2 YFSETQ. CDR3 loop: CASSLVTREQYF. As DNA, the CDR3 is TGCGCCAGCAGCTTGGTCACCCGGGAGCAGTACTTC. The variable domain in full, with the rest retrieved from reference TRBV5-1 and TRBJ2-7, is KAGVTQTPRYLIKTRGQQVTLSCSPISGHRSVSWYQQTPGQGLQFLFEYFSETQRNKGNFPGRFSGRQFSNSRSEMNVSTLELGDSALYLCASSLVTREQYFGPGTRLTVT.

The rearrangement joins TRBV21-1 to TRBJ1-1; the table names TRBD1, a call not compared with the DNA. TRBV21-1 is a pseudogene segment. The CDR3 loop spans 13 amino acids. This CDR3 reads CASGQGLNTEAFF. DNA of the CDR3: TGTGCCAGCGGACAGGGGTTGAACACTGAAGCTTTCTTT.

This clonotype was recorded a few times. The rearrangement uses TRBV29-1 and TRBJ1-1; D is ambiguous. In germline, CDR1 is SQVTM, CDR2 ANQGSEA. Trimming removed 2 bases at V and 8 bases at J, with 21 bases between. This CDR3 has 15 amino acids. The CDR3 nucleotides are TGCAGCGTTGAACCCCTTTCCTCAAGAAAGCGAGAAGCTTTCTTT. Translated, it gives CSVEPLSSRKREAFF.

The table lists this clonotype with a few counts. V usage is TRBV20-1 and J usage is TRBJ1-1; D perhaps matches TRBD1 (5 bases). The CDR3 runs 17 residues. Trimming shortened V by 0 bases and J by 2 bases, and 19 bases separated the two germline ends. CDR1 and CDR2 from the germline V gene are DFQATT and SNEGSKA (reference sequence). The CDR3 DNA reads TGCAGTGCTAGAGATTTCGCAGGGTCCCAAGCAAACACTGAAGCTTTCTTT. Its translation is CSARDFAGSQANTEAFF.

This clonotype was detected a few times. The CDR3 DNA sequence: TGTGCCAGCAGCCAAGGAACCCTCCAAGGCTCTGGGGCCAACGTCCTGACTTTC. Its translation is CASSQGTLQGSGANVLTF. V and J are TRBV4-2 and TRBJ2-6; D remains ambiguous. V lost 1 base and J lost 0, with 13 bases in between. The CDR3 contains 18 residues. Per the germline V gene, CDR1 is LGHNA and CDR2 is YNFKEQ.

This clonotype was seen a few times. J is TRBJ2-1 and V is TRBV4-2, with TRBD1 matching 10 bases. J was trimmed by 1 base and V by 3 bases; bases with no gene match: 3. CDR3 length equals 16 residues. CDR1 is LGHNA, CDR2 YNFKEQ, per germline. The chain's CDR3 is CASSQEDRGSYNEQFF. CDR3 sequence (DNA): TGTGCCAGCAGCCAGGAGGACAGGGGGTCCTACAATGAGCAGTTCTTC.

The chain uses TRBV7-2 and TRBJ1-1, with D uncertain. The CDR3 is 14 residues long. Germline CDR1 is SGHTA and CDR2 is FQGNSA. V lost 0 bases and J 8 bases, leaving 13 bases between the germline ends. The CDR3 bases are TGTGCCAGCAGCTTAGCTGACGCAGTTTACGAAGCTTTCTTT. Residues: CASSLADAVYEAFF.